A single sample gave rise to the 21 T cell receptor beta chains below, sequenced in a study of blood T cell repertoires in COVID-19. The method was immunoSEQ multiplex PCR; TCRdb's version includes in-frame clones alone and lacks a portion of them. Among roughly 200,000 clones listed, roughly 76% were seen once. Sequenced material: peripheral blood. The receptors stem from a woman between 40 and 50 years old with COVID-19, enrolled during active disease.

The rearrangement joins TRBV7-2 to TRBJ2-5; 12 nucleotides line up with TRBD2. This CDR3 is built from 16 residues. Germline CDR1 reads SGHTA; CDR2 reads FQGNSA. Losses at the gene ends were 5 bases for V and 7 bases for J; bases not matched to a gene: 11. Here the CDR3 DNA reads TGTGCCAGCAGCCTATTCCTAGCGGGGGGGCTCAGGACCCAGTACTTC. It is translated as CASSLFLAGGLRTQYF. Filled out from reference TRBV7-2 and TRBJ2-5, the complete variable domain reads GAGVSQSPSNKVTEKGKDVELRCDPISGHTALYWYRQSLGQGLEFLIYFQGNSAPDKSGLPSDRFSAERTGGSVSTLTIQRTQQEDSAVYLCASSLFLAGGLRTQYFGPGTRLLVL.

The chain employs TRBV19 and TRBJ2-7; D is possibly TRBD1 (5 bases). Deletions cut 5 bases from V and 9 bases from J, with 23 bases between. This CDR3 has 15 residues. Germline CDR1 LNHDA, CDR2 SQIVND (reference sequence). The DNA for the CDR3 is TGTGCCAGTAGTCCTTGGCAGGGTGCCCTAGAAGGGCAGTACTTC. Translating it yields CASSPWQGALEGQYF. Full variable domain (remainder filled in from reference TRBV19 and TRBJ2-7): DGGITQSPKYLFRKEGQNVTLSCEQNLNHDAMYWYRQDPGQGLRLIYYSQIVNDFQKGDIAEGYSVSREKKESFPLTVTSAQKNPTAFYLCASSPWQGALEGQYFGPGTRLTVT.

The V gene is TRBV27, the J gene TRBJ1-6; D call uncertain. Trimming left V 5 bases short and J 6 bases short, with 11 bases between. CDR1 is MNHEY and CDR2 is SMNVEV in the germline V gene (reference sequence). The length of the CDR3 is 14 residues. In DNA, the CDR3 is TGTGCCAGCAGTCCCCAGGATACTAATTCACCCCTCCACTTT. As protein: CASSPQDTNSPLHF.

The V and J genes are TRBV5-4 and TRBJ1-2; D call uncertain. Germline loops: CDR1 SGHNT, CDR2 YYREEE (reference sequence). Deletions cut 5 bases from V and 2 bases from J, with 13 bases between. This CDR3 comprises 14 residues. CDR3 nucleotide sequence: TGTGCCAGCAGTTCCGGGAACCAGAACTATGGCTACACCTTC. Residues: CASSSGNQNYGYTF.

V and J are TRBV19 and TRBJ1-1, with 11 bases that match TRBD1. J lost 1 base, V lost 4 bases, and 8 bases had no gene match. Germline V gives CDR1 LNHDA, CDR2 SQIVND (reference sequence). The CDR3 consists of 17 residues. In DNA form, the CDR3 reads TGTGCCAGTAGTACCCGGACAGGGGGCGCCACGAACACTGAAGCTTTCTTT. This sequence encodes CASSTRTGGATNTEAFF.

This sequence joins TRBV5-1 and TRBJ2-1, with D possibly being TRBD2 (6 bases). This CDR3 comprises 16 residues. The germline CDR1 and CDR2 sequences are SGHRS and YFSETQ. Trimming pared 4 bases from V and 8 bases from J, leaving 22 bases between. The CDR3 DNA reads TGCGCCAGCAGCCCATCCTCCTGGCGGGGTTTGGATGAGCAGTTCTTC. Translated, it gives CASSPSSWRGLDEQFF. The full variable domain, with the rest looked up from reference TRBV5-1 and TRBJ2-1, is KAGVTQTPRYLIKTRGQQVTLSCSPISGHRSVSWYQQTPGQGLQFLFEYFSETQRNKGNFPGRFSGRQFSNSRSEMNVSTLELGDSALYLCASSPSSWRGLDEQFFGPGTRLTVL.

On this clone: Additional DNA sequences in this sample encode the identical CDR3. The V call is TRBV4-1, the J call TRBJ1-2, with 7 nucleotides matching TRBD1. The CDR3 is made up of 16 amino acids. J gave up 8 bases and V 0 bases, and 12 bases lay outside the gene matches. Per germline, CDR1 MGHRA and CDR2 YSYEKL. The CDR3 here is CASSQEETGVRNGYTF. The DNA of the CDR3 is TGCGCCAGCAGCCAAGAGGAAACAGGGGTAAGAAACGGCTACACCTTC.

This sequence joins TRBV14 and TRBJ1-2; D unresolved. This CDR3 region has 12 residues. Germline CDR1 SGHDN, CDR2 FVKESK. Trimming pared 4 bases from V and 7 bases from J, leaving 10 bases between. CDR3 coding DNA: TGTGCCAGCAGCCTCTTCTTCGGTGGCTACACCTTC. As protein: CASSLFFGGYTF.

This clone came up a few times. The chain recombines TRBV9 with TRBJ1-2; a possible D gene is TRBD1 (6 bases). Germline CDR1 is SGDLS and CDR2 is YYNGEE. Deletions cut 0 bases from V and 5 bases from J, with 14 bases between. This CDR3 is 15 amino acids long. The CDR3 DNA reads TGTGCCAGCAGCGTAGGGCAGGGGAACTTTTATGGCTACACCTTC. Translation gives CASSVGQGNFYGYTF.

The rearrangement joins TRBV7-2 to TRBJ2-4; D remains ambiguous. With 5 bases removed from V and 2 bases from J, the gap between germline ends came to 7 bases. CDR3 length equals 13 residues. The V gene's germline CDR1 is SGHTA and CDR2 FQGNSA. The CDR3 DNA sequence: TGTGCCAGCAGCCCTGGCTCCAAAAACATTCAGTACTTC. This translates into CASSPGSKNIQYF.

This sequence joins TRBV5-6 and TRBJ1-1; D possibly corresponds to TRBD1 (6 bases). V lost 4 bases to trimming and J lost 7 bases, with 14 bases between them. The CDR3 runs to 13 residues. The germline CDR1 and CDR2 sequences are SGHDT and YYEEEE. As DNA, the CDR3 is TGTGCCAGCAGCCATAACAGGGTTAGTGAAGCTTTCTTT. Translation: CASSHNRVSEAFF.

V is TRBV3-1 (or the pseudogene TRBV3-2) and J is TRBJ2-7; the D is unclear. CDR1 is LGHDT and CDR2 is YNNKEL in the germline V gene (reference sequence). The germline V and J ends were trimmed by 2 bases and 2 bases, with 4 bases remaining between them. The CDR3 contains 12 residues. The DNA of the CDR3 is TGTGCCAGCAGCCAACAGACCTACGAGCAGTACTTC. Its protein product is CASSQQTYEQYF.

The rearrangement links TRBV6-5 to TRBJ2-2; D uncertain. Trimming stripped 0 bases from V and 4 bases from J, with 12 bases between. The germline gives CDR1 MNHEY, CDR2 SVGAGI. The CDR3 loop spans 16 amino acids. The CDR3 bases are TGTGCCAGCAGTTACTCGGCCCGGGTTCCCACCGGGGAGCTGTTTTTT. Protein product: CASSYSARVPTGELFF.

This chain links TRBV6-1 with TRBJ2-6; 10 bases align to TRBD1. Unmatched junction bases numbered 4, after V lost 4 bases and J lost 4 bases. Germline CDR1 MNHNS, CDR2 SASEGT. The CDR3 is 16 residues long. As DNA, the CDR3 is TGTGCCAGCAGTGGACAGGGGGCGCGAGGGGCCAACGTCCTGACTTTC. Translating gives CASSGQGARGANVLTF.

V gene TRBV5-6 combines with J gene TRBJ1-6; D not resolved. This CDR3 spans 15 amino acids. Germline V CDR1 and CDR2: SGHDT, YYEEEE. Trimming removed 0 bases from V and 10 bases from J, with 14 bases in between. The CDR3 spells CASSLESGFGSPLHF. CDR3 nucleotides: TGTGCCAGCAGCTTGGAGTCGGGGTTTGGGTCACCCCTCCACTTT.

The chain has TRBV15 and TRBJ2-1; 7 bases map to TRBD2. Germline trimming cut 3 bases from V and 2 bases from J; bases unmatched to any gene: 13. CDR1 and CDR2 from the germline V gene are LNHNV and YYDKDF (reference sequence). This CDR3 has 18 amino acids. For the CDR3, the DNA is TGTGCCACCAGCAGCCCCTTTTCCAGCGGGGCCGCCTACAATGAGCAGTTCTTC. It translates to CATSSPFSSGAAYNEQFF.

The chain has TRBV24-1 and TRBJ2-5, with 7 bases matching TRBD1. The CDR3 has 16 residues. Germline CDR1 and CDR2: KGHDR and SFDVKD. V gave up 2 bases and J gave up 3 bases; unmatched junction bases: 8. The CDR3, as DNA: TGTGCCACCAGTGATTGGGACAGTCCACCTGAAGAGACCCAGTACTTC. Protein sequence: CATSDWDSPPEETQYF.

The chain uses TRBV19 and TRBJ2-1; 7 bases fit TRBD2. The CDR3 runs to 15 residues. CDR1 is LNHDA and CDR2 is SQIVND in the germline V gene (reference sequence). V was clipped by 7 bases and J by 0 bases; unmatched bases: 6. This chain's CDR3 is CASKGLAVSYNEQFF. Here the CDR3 DNA reads TGTGCCAGTAAAGGTCTAGCGGTCTCCTACAATGAGCAGTTCTTC.

The rearrangement uses TRBV28 and TRBJ2-7; 10 bases map to TRBD1. Unmatched junction bases numbered 12, after V lost 4 bases and J lost 6 bases. The CDR3 totals 16 residues. Germline V gives CDR1 MDHEN, CDR2 SYDVKM. The CDR3 sequence is CASSSPLTGQGREQYF. In DNA form, the CDR3 reads TGTGCCAGCAGTTCACCCCTCACGGGACAGGGGCGCGAGCAGTACTTC.

The V call is TRBV5-4, the J call TRBJ2-1; possible D gene TRBD2, 5 bases. V was shortened by 4 bases and J by 6 bases, with 20 bases between the two germline ends. This CDR3 is 16 amino acids long. Germline-derived CDR1 and CDR2 are SGHNT and YYREEE (reference sequence). CDR3 in amino acids: CASSPEVASRSNEQFF. In DNA form, the CDR3 reads TGTGCCAGCAGCCCCGAGGTAGCGTCGCGGAGCAATGAGCAGTTCTTC.

The chain links TRBV11-2 to TRBJ2-7; D gene unclear. V was pared by 5 bases and J by 2 bases, with 16 bases between. The length of the CDR3 is 15 residues. Germline V gene data show CDR1 as SGHAT and CDR2 as FQNNGV. The CDR3 DNA is TGTGCCAGCAGCCGAATCTCTAGTTCCCCCTACGAGCAGTACTTC. This sequence encodes CASSRISSSPYEQYF.